The entry below gives a single TCR beta chain sequence along with its context. Antigen unknown. Stimulation used approximately 9.5 ug/mL lysate from CMV-infected fibroblasts. Sorted nonresponding memory CD4+ T cells were CD40L-negative, CD69-negative, CD45RO-high. Before stimulation, PBMCs underwent CD8+ T cell depletion. The record originates from a study of persistence of HIV-infected CD4 T cells. In the study overall: Donors were ART-treated; their CMV- and Gag-responding CD4+ T cells were isolated. Whole-study findings and limits: Degenerate expanded CDR3beta sequences were enriched among CMV- and Gag-responding cells.

The CDR3 covers 13 residues. The libraries were made with immunoSEQ version 4 in survey mode. Generated by immunoSEQ multiplex PCR, the TCRdb table keeps only in-frame clones and is missing some. The sample contains 25,000 to 30,000 clones, 82% of which appear only once. This TCR was sampled from an adult man with HIV who was CMV-seropositive. The specimen comprised CD4+ T cells sorted from PBMCs after approximately 20-hour stimulation, sampled from a patient who received antiretroviral therapy. The V gene is TRBV21-1, the J gene TRBJ2-7. TRBV21-1 is an annotated pseudogene. CDR3 DNA: TGTGCCAGCAGCAAACCAGGGGAGGACGAGCAGTACTTC. Translation gives CASSKPGEDEQYF.